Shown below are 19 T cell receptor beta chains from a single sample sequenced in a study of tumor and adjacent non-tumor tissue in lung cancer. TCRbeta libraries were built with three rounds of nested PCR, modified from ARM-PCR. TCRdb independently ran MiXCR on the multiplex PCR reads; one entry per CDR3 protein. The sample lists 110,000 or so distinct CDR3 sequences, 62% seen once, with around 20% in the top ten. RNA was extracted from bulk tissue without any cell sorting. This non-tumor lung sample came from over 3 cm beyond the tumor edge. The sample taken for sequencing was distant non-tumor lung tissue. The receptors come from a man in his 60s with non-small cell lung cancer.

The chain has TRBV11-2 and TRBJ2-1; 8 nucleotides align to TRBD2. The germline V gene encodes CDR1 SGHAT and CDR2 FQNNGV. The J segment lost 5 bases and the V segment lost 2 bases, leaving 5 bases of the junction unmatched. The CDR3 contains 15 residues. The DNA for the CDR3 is TGTGCCAGCAGCTTATTGGAAGCGGGAGACAATGAGCAGTTCTTC. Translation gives CASSLLEAGDNEQFF. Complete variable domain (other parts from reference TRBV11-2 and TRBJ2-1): EAGVAQSPRYKIIEKRQSVAFWCNPISGHATLYWYQQILGQGPKLLIQFQNNGVVDDSQLPKDRFSAERLKGVDSTLKIQPAKLEDSAVYLCASSLLEAGDNEQFFGPGTRLTVL.

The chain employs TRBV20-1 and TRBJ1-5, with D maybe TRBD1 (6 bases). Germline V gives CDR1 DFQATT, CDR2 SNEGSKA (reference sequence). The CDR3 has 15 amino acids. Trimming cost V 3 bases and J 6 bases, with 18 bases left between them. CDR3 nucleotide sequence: TGCAGTGCTAGTACTCAGGGGACTGGGGGTCAGCCCCAGCATTTT. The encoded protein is CSASTQGTGGQPQHF.

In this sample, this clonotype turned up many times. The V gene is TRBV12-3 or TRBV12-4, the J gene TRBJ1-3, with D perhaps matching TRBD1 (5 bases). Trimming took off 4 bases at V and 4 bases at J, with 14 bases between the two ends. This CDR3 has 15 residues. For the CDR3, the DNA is TGTGCCAGCAGTTGGGGCCTGAAGGGGGGAAACACCATATATTTT. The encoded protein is CASSWGLKGGNTIYF.

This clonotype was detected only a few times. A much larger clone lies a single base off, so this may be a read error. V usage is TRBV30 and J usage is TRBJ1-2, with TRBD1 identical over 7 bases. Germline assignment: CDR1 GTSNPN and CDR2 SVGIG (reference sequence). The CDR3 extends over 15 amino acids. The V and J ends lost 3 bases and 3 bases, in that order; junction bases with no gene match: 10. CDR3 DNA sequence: TGTGCCTGGAGCCTACGGGACAGAATTTACTATGGCTACACCTTC. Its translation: CAWSLRDRIYYGYTF.

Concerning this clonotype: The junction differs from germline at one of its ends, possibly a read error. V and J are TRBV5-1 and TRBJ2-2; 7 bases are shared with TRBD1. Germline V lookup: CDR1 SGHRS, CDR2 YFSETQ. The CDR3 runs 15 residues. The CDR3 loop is CASSQSTGATGKLFF. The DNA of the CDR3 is TGCGCCAGCAGCCAATCAACAGGGGCCACCGGGAAGCTGTTTTTT.

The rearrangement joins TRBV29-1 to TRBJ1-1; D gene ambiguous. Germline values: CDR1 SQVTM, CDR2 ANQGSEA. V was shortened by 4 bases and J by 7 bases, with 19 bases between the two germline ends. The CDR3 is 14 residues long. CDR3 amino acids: CSVGQETSFIEAFF. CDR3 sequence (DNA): TGCAGCGTTGGGCAGGAGACATCTTTTATTGAAGCTTTCTTT.

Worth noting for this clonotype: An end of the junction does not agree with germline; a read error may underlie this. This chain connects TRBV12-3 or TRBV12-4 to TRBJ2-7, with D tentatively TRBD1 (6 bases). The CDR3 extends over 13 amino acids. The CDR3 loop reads CANSGTISYEHYF. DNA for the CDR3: TGTGCCAACAGTGGGACAATCTCCTACGAGCATTACTTC.

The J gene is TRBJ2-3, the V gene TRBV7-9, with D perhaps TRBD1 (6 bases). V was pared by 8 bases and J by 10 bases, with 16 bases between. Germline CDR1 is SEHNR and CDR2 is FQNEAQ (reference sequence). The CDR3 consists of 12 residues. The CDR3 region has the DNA TGTGCCAGCGCCTTAGTAGGGGGTGCGCAGTATTTT. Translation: CASALVGGAQYF.

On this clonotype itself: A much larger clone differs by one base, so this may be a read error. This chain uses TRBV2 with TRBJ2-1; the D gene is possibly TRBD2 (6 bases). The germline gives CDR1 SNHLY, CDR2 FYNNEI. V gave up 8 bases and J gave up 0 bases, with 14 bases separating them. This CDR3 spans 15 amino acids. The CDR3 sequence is CASCVQAGSYNEQFF. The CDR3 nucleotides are TGTGCCAGCTGTGTTCAAGCGGGCTCCTACAATGAGCAGTTCTTC. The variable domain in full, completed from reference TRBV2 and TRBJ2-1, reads EPEVTQTPSHQVTQMGQEVILRCVPISNHLYFYWYRQILGQKVEFLVSFYNNEISEKSEIFDDQFSVERPDGSNFTLKIRSTKLEDSAMYFCASCVQAGSYNEQFFGPGTRLTVL.

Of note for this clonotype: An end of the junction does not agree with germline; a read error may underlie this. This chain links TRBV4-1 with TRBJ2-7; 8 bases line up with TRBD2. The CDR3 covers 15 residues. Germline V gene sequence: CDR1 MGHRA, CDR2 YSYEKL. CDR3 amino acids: CASSQERGGSYEQYF. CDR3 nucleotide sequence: TGCGCCAGCAGTCAAGAACGGGGGGGGTCCTACGAGCAGTACTTC.

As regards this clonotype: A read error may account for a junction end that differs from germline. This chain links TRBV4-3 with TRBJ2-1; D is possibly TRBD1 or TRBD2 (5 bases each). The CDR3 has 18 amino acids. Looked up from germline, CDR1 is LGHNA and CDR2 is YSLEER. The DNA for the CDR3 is TGCGCCAGCAGCCAAGACCCCTGGGGCCCGGGAAGGAACAATGAGCAGTTTTTC. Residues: CASSQDPWGPGRNNEQFF.

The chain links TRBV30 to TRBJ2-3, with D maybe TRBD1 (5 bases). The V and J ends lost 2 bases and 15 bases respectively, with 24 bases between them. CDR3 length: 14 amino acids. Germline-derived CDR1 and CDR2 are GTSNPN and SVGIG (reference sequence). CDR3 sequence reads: CAWSRAGNTDMQYF. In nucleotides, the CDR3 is TGTGCCTGGAGTAGGGCAGGGAACACAGATATGCAATATTTT.

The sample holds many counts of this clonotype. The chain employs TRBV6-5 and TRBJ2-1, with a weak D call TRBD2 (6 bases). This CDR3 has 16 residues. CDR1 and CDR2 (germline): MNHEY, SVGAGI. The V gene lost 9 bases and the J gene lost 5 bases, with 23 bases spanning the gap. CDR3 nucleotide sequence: TGTGCCAGTAAGAAAATAGCAGGGAGGTTAGACAATGAGCAGTTCTTC. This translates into CASKKIAGRLDNEQFF.

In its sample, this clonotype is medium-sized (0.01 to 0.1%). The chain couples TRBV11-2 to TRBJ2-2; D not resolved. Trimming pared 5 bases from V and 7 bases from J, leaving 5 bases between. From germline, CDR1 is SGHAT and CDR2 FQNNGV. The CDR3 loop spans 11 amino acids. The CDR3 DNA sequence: TGTGCCAGCAGCCCCGGCGGGGAGCTGTTTTTT. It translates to CASSPGGELFF.

The CDR3 protein is CSASGGGPPQHF. CDR3 DNA: TGCAGTGCTAGCGGAGGGGGTCCGCCCCAGCATTTT. The chain employs TRBV20-1 and TRBJ1-5; D perhaps matches TRBD1 (6 bases). The CDR3 is 12 amino acids. Germline lookup yields CDR1 DFQATT and CDR2 SNEGSKA (reference sequence). Trimming cost V 3 bases and J 9 bases, with 12 bases left between them.

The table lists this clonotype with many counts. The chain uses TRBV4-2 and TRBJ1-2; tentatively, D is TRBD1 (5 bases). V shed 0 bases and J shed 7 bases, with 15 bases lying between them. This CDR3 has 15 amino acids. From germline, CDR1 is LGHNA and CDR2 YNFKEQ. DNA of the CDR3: TGTGCCAGCAGCCAAGATCTGGGCAGGGAAGGTGGCTACACCTTC. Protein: CASSQDLGREGGYTF.

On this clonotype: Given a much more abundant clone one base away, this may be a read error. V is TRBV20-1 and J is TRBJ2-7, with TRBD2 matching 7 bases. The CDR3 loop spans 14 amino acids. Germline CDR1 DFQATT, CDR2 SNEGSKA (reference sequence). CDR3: CNASRPGLLSLEYF. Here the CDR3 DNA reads TGCAATGCTAGTCGGCCGGGACTACTCTCGTTGGAGTACTTC.

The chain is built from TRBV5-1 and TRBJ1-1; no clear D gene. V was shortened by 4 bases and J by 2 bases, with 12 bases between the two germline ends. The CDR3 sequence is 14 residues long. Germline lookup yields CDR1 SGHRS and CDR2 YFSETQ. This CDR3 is CASSPADFNTEAFF. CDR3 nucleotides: TGCGCCAGCAGCCCAGCGGACTTCAACACTGAAGCTTTCTTT. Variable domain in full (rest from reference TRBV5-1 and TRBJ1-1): KAGVTQTPRYLIKTRGQQVTLSCSPISGHRSVSWYQQTPGQGLQFLFEYFSETQRNKGNFPGRFSGRQFSNSRSEMNVSTLELGDSALYLCASSPADFNTEAFFGQGTRLTVV.

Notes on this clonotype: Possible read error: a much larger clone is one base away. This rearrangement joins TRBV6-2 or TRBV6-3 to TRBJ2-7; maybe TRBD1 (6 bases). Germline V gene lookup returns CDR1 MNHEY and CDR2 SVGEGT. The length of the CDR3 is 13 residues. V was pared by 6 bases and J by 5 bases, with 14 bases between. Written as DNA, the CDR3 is TGTGCCAGCAGACTCCAGGGGTCCGACGAGCAGTACTTC. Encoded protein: CASRLQGSDEQYF.